This T cell receptor beta chain was obtained from a study of T cells in Graves' hyperthyroidism and ophthalmopathy. Study-wide findings and caveats: With a median lead of around 5.9 months before onset, the model predicted ophthalmopathy. Peripheral blood also featured most of the thyroid clonotypes expanded above 0.001.

Trimming left V 2 bases short and J 6 bases short, with 17 bases between. Per germline, CDR1 GTSNPN and CDR2 SVGIG (reference sequence). This CDR3 is 15 amino acids long. Amplification targeted TCR beta CDR3 regions from RNA transcripts. When the TCR CDR3 underwent first-round RT-PCR, the HTBI primer set was used. From the multiplex PCR reads, TCRdb called clonotypes with MiXCR, one entry per CDR3 protein. The sample lists approximately 640,000 distinct CDR3 sequences, 15% to 20% seen once, with 3.8% in the top ten. As concerns this clonotype: The antigen is unknown.

Every diagnosis used clinical symptoms, serum thyroxine and TRAb, thyroid ultrasound and orbital computed tomography. Sequenced material: blood. The receptor was isolated from a woman younger than 45 with Graves' hyperthyroidism. J is TRBJ1-5 and V is TRBV30; TRBD1 is a possible D gene (5 bases). CDR3 nucleotides: TGTGCCTGGAGTTCCGGTGTTTCTGGGGCTCAGCCCCAGCATTTT. This gives the protein CAWSSGVSGAQPQHF.